This T cell receptor beta chain was sequenced during a study of beta chain features in type 1 diabetes. Whole-study results and caveats: The naive, central memory and Treg TCRB repertoires of patients appeared to be more similar to one another than those of healthy donors. When Type 1 diabetes patients were examined, their TCRB CDR3s proved moderately but significantly shorter in all four CD4+ subsets.

To note about this clone: Its cognate antigen is unknown.

A single heparinised draw of roughly 0.11 L on average was taken per donor. Of the isolated RNA, all was reverse transcribed, and so the sequenced material was expressed TCRB transcripts. Generated by immunoSEQ multiplex PCR, the TCRdb table keeps only in-frame clones and is missing some. The table lists over 700,000 clones, 17% of them singletons. V lost 4 bases to trimming and J lost 10 bases; unmatched junction nucleotides: 11. Germline CDR1 is MDHEN and CDR2 is SYDVKM. The CDR3 contains 14 residues. The receptor comes from a woman aged 18-35 years in good health. Specimen: naive CD4+ T cells from blood. The chain carries TRBV28 and TRBJ1-2; TRBD1 matches at 8 bases. Here the CDR3 DNA reads TGTGCCAGCAGTTCGCCGGGACAGGATAGAGTCTACACCTTC. It specifies CASSSPGQDRVYTF.